Listed below are T cell receptor beta chains from one sample, sequenced in a study of long-term antiretroviral therapy in people with HIV. Method: immunoSEQ multiplex PCR; TCRdb's copy keeps in-frame clones and lacks some. Of about 22,000 clones listed, 86% are singletons. This specimen was unsorted PBMCs, taken 1.3 years after starting antiretroviral therapy. These receptor sequences come from a man in his sixties with HIV. Each CDR3 is given with its conserved first and last residue. Each record gives: CDR3 DNA, CDR3 protein, J gene, D gene, CDR3 length, clone size, V gene. The D gene is left open where the match is weak. Some rows have no size entry. The others give once, few or many, or a class for an expanded clone.

CDR3nt: TGTGCCAATTCGAGGACAGGGAATGGCCAAGAGACCCAGTACTTC; CDR3aa: CANSRTGNGQETQYF; j_gene: TRBJ2-5; d_gene: TRBD1; len: 15; abundance: NA; v_gene: TRBV6-1
CDR3nt: TGTGCCAGCAGCAACCACCGTGCAACTAATGAAAAACTGTTTTTT; CDR3aa: CASSNHRATNEKLFF; j_gene: TRBJ1-4; d_gene: NA; len: 15; abundance: NA; v_gene: TRBV9
CDR3nt: TGCGCCAGCAGCTTAGGGACAGGGGCAGATACGCAGTATTTT; CDR3aa: CASSLGTGADTQYF; j_gene: TRBJ2-3; d_gene: TRBD1; len: 14; abundance: once; v_gene: TRBV5-1
CDR3nt: TGCAGCGTTCCTGACAAACTTTATCAGCCCCAGCATTTT; CDR3aa: CSVPDKLYQPQHF; j_gene: TRBJ1-5; d_gene: NA; len: 13; abundance: NA; v_gene: TRBV29-1
CDR3nt: TGTGCCAGCAGTTTATCTCCGCGACAGAGTTATAATTCACCCCTCCACTTT; CDR3aa: CASSLSPRQSYNSPLHF; j_gene: TRBJ1-6; d_gene: NA; len: 17; abundance: NA; v_gene: TRBV27
CDR3nt: TGTGCCAGTAATACCTTTCTCGGAAATAGCAATCAGCCCCAGCATTTT; CDR3aa: CASNTFLGNSNQPQHF; j_gene: TRBJ1-5; d_gene: NA; len: 16; abundance: NA; v_gene: TRBV19
CDR3nt: TGTGCCAGCAGCCCCAGTGGAGGGCGGGAGCAGTACTTC; CDR3aa: CASSPSGGREQYF; j_gene: TRBJ2-7; d_gene: NA; len: 13; abundance: NA; v_gene: TRBV7-6
CDR3nt: TGTGCCAGCAGTTTATACCTTACTAGCACAGATACGCAGTATTTT; CDR3aa: CASSLYLTSTDTQYF; j_gene: TRBJ2-3; d_gene: NA; len: 15; abundance: NA; v_gene: TRBV27
CDR3nt: TGCAGTGCTAGTGACGGATGGGAGCAGTTCTTC; CDR3aa: CSASDGWEQFF; j_gene: TRBJ2-1; d_gene: NA; len: 11; abundance: NA; v_gene: TRBV20-1
CDR3nt: TGTGCCAGTAGCCACGTTGACAGGGCGAACTATGGCTACACCTTC; CDR3aa: CASSHVDRANYGYTF; j_gene: TRBJ1-2; d_gene: TRBD1; len: 15; abundance: NA; v_gene: TRBV19
CDR3nt: TGTGCCAGCAGTGAGGGACAGGGGTTTGGGTACGAGCAGTACTTC; CDR3aa: CASSEGQGFGYEQYF; j_gene: TRBJ2-7; d_gene: TRBD1; len: 15; abundance: NA; v_gene: TRBV2
CDR3nt: TGTGCCAGCAGTGCCCACCTTTCTACTGAAGCTTTCTTT; CDR3aa: CASSAHLSTEAFF; j_gene: TRBJ1-1; d_gene: NA; len: 13; abundance: NA; v_gene: TRBV7-3
CDR3nt: TGTGCCAGCAGTTACACGGCAGGGGACACTGAAGCTTTCTTT; CDR3aa: CASSYTAGDTEAFF; j_gene: TRBJ1-1; d_gene: NA; len: 14; abundance: NA; v_gene: TRBV6-6
CDR3nt: TGTGCCAGTAGTAAATACCGGGACAGGGTTAACGAGCAGTACTTC; CDR3aa: CASSKYRDRVNEQYF; j_gene: TRBJ2-7; d_gene: TRBD1; len: 15; abundance: NA; v_gene: TRBV19
CDR3nt: TGTGCCAGCAGCTTGGATCTAGCGGGAAGCACAGATACGCAGTATTTT; CDR3aa: CASSLDLAGSTDTQYF; j_gene: TRBJ2-3; d_gene: TRBD2; len: 16; abundance: once; v_gene: TRBV5-4
CDR3nt: TGCGCCAGCAGTGAGTCTCTCAGGGATGATACGCAGTATTTT; CDR3aa: CASSESLRDDTQYF; j_gene: TRBJ2-3; d_gene: NA; len: 14; abundance: few; v_gene: TRBV10-1
CDR3nt: TGTGCCAGCAGTTACTCGTCGAGGGACCGCTTCTTT; CDR3aa: CASSYSSRDRFF; j_gene: TRBJ1-6; d_gene: NA; len: 12; abundance: NA; v_gene: TRBV6-6
CDR3nt: TGTGCCAGCTCACAGAGACAGGCCCTCAATCAGCCCCAGCATTTT; CDR3aa: CASSQRQALNQPQHF; j_gene: TRBJ1-5; d_gene: NA; len: 15; abundance: few; v_gene: TRBV18
CDR3nt: TGTGCCAGCAGCCGGACTCCGGGAGGGCAGCCCCAGCATTTT; CDR3aa: CASSRTPGGQPQHF; j_gene: TRBJ1-5; d_gene: NA; len: 14; abundance: once; v_gene: TRBV7-2
CDR3nt: TGTGCCAGCAGAACCCCATCCGAGGGATACACCGGGGAGCTGTTTTTT; CDR3aa: CASRTPSEGYTGELFF; j_gene: TRBJ2-2; d_gene: NA; len: 16; abundance: NA; v_gene: TRBV28
CDR3nt: TGCGCCAGCAGCCCTGGCCTGGGGATTGAGTCACCCCTCCACTTT; CDR3aa: CASSPGLGIESPLHF; j_gene: TRBJ1-6; d_gene: NA; len: 15; abundance: NA; v_gene: TRBV5-1
CDR3nt: TGTGCCAGCAATCCATGGGGACAGCTCTACAATGAGCAGTTCTTC; CDR3aa: CASNPWGQLYNEQFF; j_gene: TRBJ2-1; d_gene: TRBD1; len: 15; abundance: NA; v_gene: TRBV28
CDR3nt: TGTGCCAGCTCACCACCTCGACTAGCGGGCACAGATACGCAGTATTTT; CDR3aa: CASSPPRLAGTDTQYF; j_gene: TRBJ2-3; d_gene: TRBD2; len: 16; abundance: NA; v_gene: TRBV18
CDR3nt: TGTGCCAGCAGTTTAGGGGGTTGGGGAAACACCATATATTTT; CDR3aa: CASSLGGWGNTIYF; j_gene: TRBJ1-3; d_gene: NA; len: 14; abundance: NA; v_gene: TRBV27
CDR3nt: TGTGCCAGCAGCTTCAGGAGTGGCGACTACGAGCAGTACTTC; CDR3aa: CASSFRSGDYEQYF; j_gene: TRBJ2-7; d_gene: NA; len: 14; abundance: NA; v_gene: TRBV7-2
CDR3nt: TGTGCCAGCAGCTTGGACAGGGTGGTCGAGACCCAGTACTTC; CDR3aa: CASSLDRVVETQYF; j_gene: TRBJ2-5; d_gene: NA; len: 14; abundance: NA; v_gene: TRBV5-4
CDR3nt: TGTGCCAGCAGCTTAGAAGTCGGTGGCTACACCTTC; CDR3aa: CASSLEVGGYTF; j_gene: TRBJ1-2; d_gene: NA; len: 12; abundance: NA; v_gene: TRBV7-9
CDR3nt: TGTGCCAGCAGTTTGGTCGGGACAGGGGACTACGAGCAGTACTTC; CDR3aa: CASSLVGTGDYEQYF; j_gene: TRBJ2-7; d_gene: TRBD1; len: 15; abundance: NA; v_gene: TRBV27
CDR3nt: TGTGCCAGCAGCTTAGCTTCTGTCGCGGGAGGGCCTTTCGATGAGCAGTTCTTC; CDR3aa: CASSLASVAGGPFDEQFF; j_gene: TRBJ2-1; d_gene: TRBD2; len: 18; abundance: NA; v_gene: TRBV11-2
CDR3nt: TGTGCCTGGAGTGTTCGGGGGTTGAACACTGAAGCTTTCTTT; CDR3aa: CAWSVRGLNTEAFF; j_gene: TRBJ1-1; d_gene: NA; len: 14; abundance: few; v_gene: TRBV30
CDR3nt: TGTGCCAGCAGCTTATCTTCCCGGGACAGGCGTTCCCAGCAGTACTTC; CDR3aa: CASSLSSRDRRSQQYF; j_gene: TRBJ2-7; d_gene: TRBD1; len: 16; abundance: NA; v_gene: TRBV7-2
CDR3nt: TGTGCCAGCAGCTATCAGGGGGCCGAGCAGTACTTC; CDR3aa: CASSYQGAEQYF; j_gene: TRBJ2-7; d_gene: TRBD1; len: 12; abundance: NA; v_gene: TRBV7-9
CDR3nt: TGTGCCAGCAGTTTACCACCGGGACAGGGGCCGCCCCATACGCAGTATTTT; CDR3aa: CASSLPPGQGPPHTQYF; j_gene: TRBJ2-3; d_gene: TRBD1; len: 17; abundance: NA; v_gene: TRBV27
CDR3nt: TGTGCCATCAGACCGGGGGGCTCCAACACCGGGGAGCTGTTTTTT; CDR3aa: CAIRPGGSNTGELFF; j_gene: TRBJ2-2; d_gene: NA; len: 15; abundance: NA; v_gene: TRBV10-3
CDR3nt: TGTGCCTGGAGTGCCATGAGAAGCTCCTACAATGAGCAGTTCTTC; CDR3aa: CAWSAMRSSYNEQFF; j_gene: TRBJ2-1; d_gene: NA; len: 15; abundance: NA; v_gene: TRBV30
CDR3nt: TGTGCCAGTAGTATTAGTGGGGAGGGCGGTACGCAGTATTTT; CDR3aa: CASSISGEGGTQYF; j_gene: TRBJ2-3; d_gene: TRBD2; len: 14; abundance: NA; v_gene: TRBV19
CDR3nt: TGTGCCATCAGCACTAGCGAACTCCCGGATACGCAGTATTTT; CDR3aa: CAISTSELPDTQYF; j_gene: TRBJ2-3; d_gene: TRBD2; len: 14; abundance: NA; v_gene: TRBV10-3
CDR3nt: TGCGCCAGCAGCTTGGCTTCCTACGAGCAGTACTTC; CDR3aa: CASSLASYEQYF; j_gene: TRBJ2-7; d_gene: NA; len: 12; abundance: NA; v_gene: TRBV5-1
CDR3nt: TGCGCCAGCAGAGAATTCGGGACTAGCGGGGGCACAGATACGCAGTATTTT; CDR3aa: CASREFGTSGGTDTQYF; j_gene: TRBJ2-3; d_gene: TRBD2; len: 17; abundance: NA; v_gene: TRBV10-1
CDR3nt: TGTGCCAGCAGCTCATATAGCAATCAGCCCCAGCATTTT; CDR3aa: CASSSYSNQPQHF; j_gene: TRBJ1-5; d_gene: NA; len: 13; abundance: NA; v_gene: TRBV11-2
CDR3nt: TGTGCCAGCCGGCCGTCGACCGGATCTAATTCACCCCTCCACTTT; CDR3aa: CASRPSTGSNSPLHF; j_gene: TRBJ1-6; d_gene: NA; len: 15; abundance: NA; v_gene: TRBV25-1
CDR3nt: TGTGCCAGTAGTACGGGCGGGACCTACGAGCAGTACTTC; CDR3aa: CASSTGGTYEQYF; j_gene: TRBJ2-7; d_gene: NA; len: 13; abundance: NA; v_gene: TRBV19
CDR3nt: TGTGCCATCAGCCTGGACAGGGCGAGCACAGATACGCAGTATTTT; CDR3aa: CAISLDRASTDTQYF; j_gene: TRBJ2-3; d_gene: TRBD1; len: 15; abundance: NA; v_gene: TRBV10-3
CDR3nt: TGTGCCAGCAGCCCTAACCTCAGGGGCACTGAAGCTTTCTTT; CDR3aa: CASSPNLRGTEAFF; j_gene: TRBJ1-1; d_gene: NA; len: 14; abundance: once; v_gene: TRBV27
CDR3nt: TGTGCCAGCTCTAAGGGCCGCGGGGTCGGAGGGGCTGAAGCTTTCTTT; CDR3aa: CASSKGRGVGGAEAFF; j_gene: TRBJ1-1; d_gene: NA; len: 16; abundance: NA; v_gene: TRBV18
CDR3nt: TGTGCCAGCAGCAGGGGCCCCCCAGATACGCAGTATTTT; CDR3aa: CASSRGPPDTQYF; j_gene: TRBJ2-3; d_gene: NA; len: 13; abundance: NA; v_gene: TRBV6-5
CDR3nt: TGTGCCAGCACCAGCCGGGGCCCTAACACCGGGGAGCTGTTTTTT; CDR3aa: CASTSRGPNTGELFF; j_gene: TRBJ2-2; d_gene: NA; len: 15; abundance: NA; v_gene: TRBV6-5
CDR3nt: TGTGCCAGTAGTATTCACTTCTTCGGAGAATCTACCTACGAGCAGTACTTC; CDR3aa: CASSIHFFGESTYEQYF; j_gene: TRBJ2-7; d_gene: NA; len: 17; abundance: few; v_gene: TRBV19
CDR3nt: TGTGCCAGCAGCTTGGACGACTTAGGGACCCAGTACTTC; CDR3aa: CASSLDDLGTQYF; j_gene: TRBJ2-5; d_gene: NA; len: 13; abundance: NA; v_gene: TRBV5-5
CDR3nt: TGTGCCAGCAGCTTAGGTTCATTCCAAGAGACCCAGTACTTC; CDR3aa: CASSLGSFQETQYF; j_gene: TRBJ2-5; d_gene: NA; len: 14; abundance: NA; v_gene: TRBV7-2
CDR3nt: TGTGCCAGCTCATGGACGGACTACGAGCAGTACTTC; CDR3aa: CASSWTDYEQYF; j_gene: TRBJ2-7; d_gene: NA; len: 12; abundance: NA; v_gene: TRBV18
CDR3nt: TGTGCCAGTAGTACTGCCCATGGCAGCTCGCACTATGGCTACACCTTC; CDR3aa: CASSTAHGSSHYGYTF; j_gene: TRBJ1-2; d_gene: NA; len: 16; abundance: NA; v_gene: TRBV19
CDR3nt: TGTGCCATCAGTGAGCGAGGACAGGGGTCGAACACTGAAGCTTTCTTT; CDR3aa: CAISERGQGSNTEAFF; j_gene: TRBJ1-1; d_gene: TRBD1; len: 16; abundance: NA; v_gene: TRBV10-3
CDR3nt: TGTGCCAGCAGTCGGACAGCGGCCAACTATGGCTACACCTTC; CDR3aa: CASSRTAANYGYTF; j_gene: TRBJ1-2; d_gene: NA; len: 14; abundance: NA; v_gene: TRBV9